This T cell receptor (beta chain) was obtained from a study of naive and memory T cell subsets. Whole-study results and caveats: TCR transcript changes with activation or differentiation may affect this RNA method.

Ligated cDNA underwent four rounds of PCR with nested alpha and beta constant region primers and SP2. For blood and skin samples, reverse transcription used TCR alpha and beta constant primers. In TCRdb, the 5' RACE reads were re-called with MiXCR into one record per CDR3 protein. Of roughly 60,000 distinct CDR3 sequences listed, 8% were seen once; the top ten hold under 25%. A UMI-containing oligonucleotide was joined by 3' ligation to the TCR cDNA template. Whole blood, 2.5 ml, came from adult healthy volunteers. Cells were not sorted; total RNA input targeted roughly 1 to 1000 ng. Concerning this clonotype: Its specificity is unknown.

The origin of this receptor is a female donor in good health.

The CDR3 DNA sequence: TGTGCCAGCTCGCGATATGACCAGGGGGCGGACATGAACACTGAAGCTTTCTTT. Protein sequence: CASSRYDQGADMNTEAFF. The chain joins TRBV18 to TRBJ1-1; 8 positions match TRBD1. Germline-derived CDR1 and CDR2 are KGHSH and LQKENI. J was trimmed by 0 bases and V by 6 bases; bases with no gene match: 15. There are 18 residues in the CDR3.